This T cell receptor beta chain was retrieved from a study of T cell changes during pregnancy in multiple sclerosis. The V gene lost 4 bases and the J gene lost 5 bases, with 9 bases spanning the gap. This CDR3 spans 13 amino acids. Germline V lookup: CDR1 SGHVS, CDR2 FNYEAQ. The table came from immunoSEQ multiplex PCR; TCRdb's copy has only in-frame clones and leaves some out. This table holds about 8,500 clones, 70% to 90% found once. The sample holds one count of this clone. Sequenced here: CD8+ T cells from peripheral blood mononuclear cells, sampled in the first trimester of pregnancy. The chain joins TRBV7-6 to TRBJ2-1; D is perhaps TRBD1 (6 bases). The TCR sequence derives from a female donor in good health, enrolled as a control in a pregnancy study. The CDR3: CASSWGLDNEQFF. The CDR3, as DNA: TGTGCCAGCAGCTGGGGGCTAGACAATGAGCAGTTCTTC.